The source of this T cell receptor beta chain is a study of molecular identifiers for immune sequencing clone quantification. On this clonotype itself: Its specificity is not known.

Germline V CDR1 and CDR2: DFQATT, SNEGSKA (reference sequence). The CDR3 covers 12 residues. V shed 6 bases and J shed 3 bases, with 9 bases lying between them. The bulk TCR libraries were made with methods described before and with listed TCR primers. TCRdb re-called the PCR reads through MiXCR, storing one row per CDR3 protein. The sample has about 100,000 distinct CDR3 sequences, 36% seen once. Points from the study as a whole: Clones above 20 RNA copies contained over 99% of effector molecules but under 1% of naive ones. Jurkat TCR RNA spiked in from one cell (amid some 1.1 million naive cells) was reportedly detectable.

The source of this sequence is a human donor in good health. Some libraries in this study had Jurkat cell RNA spiked in. Sample: naive CD8+ T cells from blood, with Jurkat cell RNA spiked in. Documented subset: FACS-sorted CD8+CD4-CCR7+CD45RA+ naive T cells. The gene calls are TRBV20-1 and TRBJ1-5; D is perhaps TRBD1 (6 bases). The CDR3 DNA sequence: TGCAGTGCCAGGGACACCAATCAGCCCCAGCATTTT. Residues: CSARDTNQPQHF.